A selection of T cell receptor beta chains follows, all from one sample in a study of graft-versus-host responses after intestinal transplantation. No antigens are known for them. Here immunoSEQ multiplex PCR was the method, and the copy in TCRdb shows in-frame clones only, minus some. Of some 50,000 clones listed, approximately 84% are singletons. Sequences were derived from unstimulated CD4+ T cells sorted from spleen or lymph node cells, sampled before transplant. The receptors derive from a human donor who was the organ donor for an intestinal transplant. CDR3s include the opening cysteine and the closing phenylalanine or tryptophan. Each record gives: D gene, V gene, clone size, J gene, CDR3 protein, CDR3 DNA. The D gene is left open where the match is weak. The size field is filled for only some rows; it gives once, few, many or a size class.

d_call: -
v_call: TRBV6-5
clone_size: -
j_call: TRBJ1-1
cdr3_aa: CASSYYGSMNTEAFF
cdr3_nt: TGTGCCAGCAGTTACTACGGCAGTATGAACACTGAAGCTTTCTTT

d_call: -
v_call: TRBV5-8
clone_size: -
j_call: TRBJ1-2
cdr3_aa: CASSFPTSNYGYTF
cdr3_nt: TGTGCCAGCAGCTTTCCCACCTCTAACTATGGCTACACCTTC

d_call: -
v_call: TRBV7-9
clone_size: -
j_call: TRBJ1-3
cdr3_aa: CASSLIGGSGNTIYF
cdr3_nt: TGTGCCAGCAGCTTAATAGGGGGATCTGGAAACACCATATATTTT

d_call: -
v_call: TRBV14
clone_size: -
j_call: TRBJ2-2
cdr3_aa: CASSQDIRGPKTGELFF
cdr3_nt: TGTGCCAGCAGCCAAGACATCCGCGGGCCCAAAACCGGGGAGCTGTTTTTT

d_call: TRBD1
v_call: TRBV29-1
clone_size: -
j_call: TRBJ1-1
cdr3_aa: CSVESWEGQGGKAFF
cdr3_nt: TGCAGCGTTGAAAGCTGGGAGGGGCAGGGGGGAAAAGCTTTCTTT

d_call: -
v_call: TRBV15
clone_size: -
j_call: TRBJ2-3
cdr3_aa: CATSRDTAYDLDTQYF
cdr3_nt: TGTGCCACCAGCAGAGATACGGCTTACGACCTAGATACGCAGTATTTT

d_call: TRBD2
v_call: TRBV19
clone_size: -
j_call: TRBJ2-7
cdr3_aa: CASTTPTSGVREQYF
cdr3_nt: TGTGCCAGTACCACTCCGACTAGCGGGGTTCGCGAGCAGTACTTC

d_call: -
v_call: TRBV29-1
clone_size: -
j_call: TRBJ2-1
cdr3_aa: CSVGPGRWSGSYNEQFF
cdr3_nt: TGCAGCGTTGGGCCAGGGAGATGGAGCGGTTCCTACAATGAGCAGTTCTTC

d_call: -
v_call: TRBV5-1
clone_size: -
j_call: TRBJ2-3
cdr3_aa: CASSLAPVSTDTQYF
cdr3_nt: TGCGCCAGCAGCTTGGCCCCGGTGAGCACAGATACGCAGTATTTT

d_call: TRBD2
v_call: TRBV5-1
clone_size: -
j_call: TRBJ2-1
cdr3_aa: CASSLAGGGRIYNEQFF
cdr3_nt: TGCGCCAGCAGCTTGGCCGGGGGCGGGAGGATCTACAATGAGCAGTTCTTC

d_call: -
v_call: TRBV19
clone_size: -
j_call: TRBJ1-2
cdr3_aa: CASSIYSPLNYGYTF
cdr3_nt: TGTGCCAGTAGTATTTACAGTCCTCTTAACTATGGCTACACCTTC

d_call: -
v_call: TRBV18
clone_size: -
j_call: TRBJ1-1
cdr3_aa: CASSPRDTSAMNTEAFF
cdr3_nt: TGTGCCAGCTCACCAAGGGACACCAGTGCAATGAACACTGAAGCTTTCTTT

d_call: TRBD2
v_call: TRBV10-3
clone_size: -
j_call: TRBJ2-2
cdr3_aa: CAISVSGSGNTGELFF
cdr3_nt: TGTGCCATCAGCGTCAGCGGGAGTGGGAACACCGGGGAGCTGTTTTTT

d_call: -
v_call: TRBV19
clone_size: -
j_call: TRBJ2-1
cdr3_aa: CASSIRLVPNEQFF
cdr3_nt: TGTGCCAGTAGTATAAGACTCGTCCCCAATGAGCAGTTCTTC

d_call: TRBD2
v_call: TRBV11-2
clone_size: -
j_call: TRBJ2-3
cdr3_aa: CASSSGLAGGTDTQYF
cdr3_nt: TGTGCCAGCAGCTCGGGACTAGCGGGGGGGACAGATACGCAGTATTTT

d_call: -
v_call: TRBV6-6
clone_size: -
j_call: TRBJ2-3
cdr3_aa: CASKKGANTDTQYF
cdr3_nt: TGTGCCAGCAAGAAGGGAGCAAACACAGATACGCAGTATTTT

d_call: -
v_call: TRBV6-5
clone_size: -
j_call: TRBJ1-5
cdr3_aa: CASSYREGQPQHF
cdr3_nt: TGTGCCAGCAGTTACAGGGAGGGTCAGCCCCAGCATTTT

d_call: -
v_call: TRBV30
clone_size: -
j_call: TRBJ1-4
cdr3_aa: CAWSVQEREKLFF
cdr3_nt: TGTGCCTGGAGTGTCCAGGAGAGGGAAAAACTGTTTTTT

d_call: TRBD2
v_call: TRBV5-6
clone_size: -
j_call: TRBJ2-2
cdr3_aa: CASSFGWGLAGDTGELFF
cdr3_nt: TGTGCCAGCAGCTTTGGTTGGGGACTAGCGGGAGACACCGGGGAGCTGTTTTTT

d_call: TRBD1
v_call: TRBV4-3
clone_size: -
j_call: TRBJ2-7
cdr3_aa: CASSQGQGSSYEQYF
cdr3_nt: TGCGCCAGCAGCCAGGGACAGGGGAGCTCCTACGAGCAGTACTTC

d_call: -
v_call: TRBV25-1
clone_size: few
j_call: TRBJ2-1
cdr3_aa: CASSGRRGNNEQFF
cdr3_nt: TGTGCCAGCAGTGGACGCCGGGGAAACAATGAGCAGTTCTTC

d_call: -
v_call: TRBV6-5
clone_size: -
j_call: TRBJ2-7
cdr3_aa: CASSSLEYYEQYF
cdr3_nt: TGTGCCAGCAGTTCGTTAGAGTACTACGAGCAGTACTTC

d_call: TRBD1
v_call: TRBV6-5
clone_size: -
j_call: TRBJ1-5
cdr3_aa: CASRQGSYQPQHF
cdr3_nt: TGTGCCAGCAGACAGGGGTCCTATCAGCCCCAGCATTTT

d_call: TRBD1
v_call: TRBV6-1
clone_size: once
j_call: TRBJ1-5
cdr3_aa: CASSRAGGWNQPQHF
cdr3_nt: TGTGCCAGCAGCCGAGCAGGGGGCTGGAATCAGCCCCAGCATTTT

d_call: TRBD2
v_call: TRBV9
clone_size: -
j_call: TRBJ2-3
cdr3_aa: CASSAGLAGVSTDTQYF
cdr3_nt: TGTGCCAGCAGCGCCGGACTAGCGGGAGTAAGTACAGATACGCAGTATTTT

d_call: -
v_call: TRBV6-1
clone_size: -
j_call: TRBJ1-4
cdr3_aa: CASSEAEGSPNEKLFF
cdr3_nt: TGTGCCAGCAGTGAAGCGGAGGGTAGTCCTAATGAAAAACTGTTTTTT

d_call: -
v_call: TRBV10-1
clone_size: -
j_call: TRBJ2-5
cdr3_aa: CASSEVVYQETQYF
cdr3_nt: TGCGCCAGCAGTGAGGTCGTTTATCAAGAGACCCAGTACTTC

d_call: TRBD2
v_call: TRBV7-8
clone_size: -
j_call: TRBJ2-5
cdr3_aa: CASRTSGRMMETQYF
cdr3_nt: TGTGCCAGCAGGACTAGCGGGAGGATGATGGAGACCCAGTACTTC

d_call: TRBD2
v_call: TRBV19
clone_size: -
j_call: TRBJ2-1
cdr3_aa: CASSIWTSGSYEQFF
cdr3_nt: TGTGCCAGTAGTATATGGACTAGCGGGAGTTACGAGCAGTTCTTC

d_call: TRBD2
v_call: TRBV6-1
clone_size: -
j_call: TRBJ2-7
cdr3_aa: CASTTGGRYEQYF
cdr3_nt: TGTGCCAGCACTACGGGGGGGCGATACGAGCAGTACTTC

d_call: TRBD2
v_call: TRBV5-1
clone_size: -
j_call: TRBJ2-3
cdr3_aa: CASSSRPLAGSTDTQYF
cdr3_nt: TGCGCCAGCAGCTCAAGGCCACTAGCGGGGTCAACAGATACGCAGTATTTT

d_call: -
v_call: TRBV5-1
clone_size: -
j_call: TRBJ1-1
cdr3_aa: CASSLKPVFEAFF
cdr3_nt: TGCGCCAGCAGCTTGAAACCGGTCTTTGAAGCTTTCTTT

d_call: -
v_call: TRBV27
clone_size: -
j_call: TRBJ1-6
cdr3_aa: CASSPQRLRSPLHF
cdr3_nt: TGTGCCAGCAGTCCCCAAAGACTTAGGTCACCCCTCCACTTT

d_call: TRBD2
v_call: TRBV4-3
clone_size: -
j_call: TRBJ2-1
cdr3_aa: CASSRELGLGASEQFF
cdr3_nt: TGCGCCAGCAGCCGGGAGCTCGGACTAGGGGCGAGTGAGCAGTTCTTC

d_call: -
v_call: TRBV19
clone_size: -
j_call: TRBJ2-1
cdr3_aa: CASSIGLGYNEQFF
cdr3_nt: TGTGCCAGTAGTATTGGGCTGGGCTACAATGAGCAGTTCTTC

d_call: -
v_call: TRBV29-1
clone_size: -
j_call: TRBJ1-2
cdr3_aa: CSVGTNYGYTF
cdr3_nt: TGCAGCGTTGGGACAAACTATGGCTACACCTTC

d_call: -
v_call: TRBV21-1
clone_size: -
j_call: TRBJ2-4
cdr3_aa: CASSRQGAKNIQYF
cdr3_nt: TGTGCCAGCAGCAGACAGGGCGCCAAAAACATTCAGTACTTC

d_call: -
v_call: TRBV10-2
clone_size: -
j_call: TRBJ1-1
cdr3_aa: CASTEDGDTEAFF
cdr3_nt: TGCGCCAGCACCGAGGACGGGGACACTGAAGCTTTCTTT

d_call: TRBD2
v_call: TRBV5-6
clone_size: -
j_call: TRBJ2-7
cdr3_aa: CASSSDSGNYEQYF
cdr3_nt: TGTGCCAGCAGCTCCGATAGCGGGAACTACGAGCAGTACTTC

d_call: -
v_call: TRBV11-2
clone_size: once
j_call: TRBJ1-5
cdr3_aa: CASSLEGGSNQPQHF
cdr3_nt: TGTGCCAGCAGCTTGGAGGGGGGGAGCAATCAGCCCCAGCATTTT

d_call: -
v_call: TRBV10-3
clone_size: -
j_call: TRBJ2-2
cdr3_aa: CAISVLGSTGELFF
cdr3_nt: TGTGCCATCAGTGTCTTGGGGAGCACCGGGGAGCTGTTTTTT

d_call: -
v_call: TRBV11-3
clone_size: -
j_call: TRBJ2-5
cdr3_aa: CASSQGETQYF
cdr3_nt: TGTGCCAGCAGCCAAGGAGAGACCCAGTACTTC

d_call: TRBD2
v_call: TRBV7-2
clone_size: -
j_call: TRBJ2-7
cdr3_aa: CASSLGTSFTYEQYF
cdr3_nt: TGTGCCAGCAGCTTAGGGACTAGCTTCACCTACGAGCAGTACTTC

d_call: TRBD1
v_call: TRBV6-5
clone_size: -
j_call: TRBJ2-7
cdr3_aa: CASSAFRDSPYEQYF
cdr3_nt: TGTGCCAGCAGTGCCTTCCGGGACAGCCCCTACGAGCAGTACTTC

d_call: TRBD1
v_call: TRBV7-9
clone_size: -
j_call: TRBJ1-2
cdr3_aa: CASSPGQGAYGYTF
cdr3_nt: TGTGCCAGCAGCCCCGGACAGGGGGCCTATGGCTACACCTTC

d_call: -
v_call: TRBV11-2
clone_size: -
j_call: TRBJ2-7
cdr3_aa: CASSLYDSGFTYEQYF
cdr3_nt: TGTGCCAGCAGCTTATACGACTCGGGGTTTACCTACGAGCAGTACTTC